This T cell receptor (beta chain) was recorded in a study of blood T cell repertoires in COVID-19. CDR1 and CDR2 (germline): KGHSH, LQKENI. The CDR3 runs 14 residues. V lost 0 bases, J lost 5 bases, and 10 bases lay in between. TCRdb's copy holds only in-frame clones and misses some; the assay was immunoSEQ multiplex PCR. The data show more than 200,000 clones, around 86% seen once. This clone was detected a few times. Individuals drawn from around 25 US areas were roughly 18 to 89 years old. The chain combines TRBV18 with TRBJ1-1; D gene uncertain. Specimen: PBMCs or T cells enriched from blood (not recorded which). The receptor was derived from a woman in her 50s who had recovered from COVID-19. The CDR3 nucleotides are TGTGCCAGCTCACCACCGTCCACCGGTACTGAAGCTTTCTTT. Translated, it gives CASSPPSTGTEAFF.